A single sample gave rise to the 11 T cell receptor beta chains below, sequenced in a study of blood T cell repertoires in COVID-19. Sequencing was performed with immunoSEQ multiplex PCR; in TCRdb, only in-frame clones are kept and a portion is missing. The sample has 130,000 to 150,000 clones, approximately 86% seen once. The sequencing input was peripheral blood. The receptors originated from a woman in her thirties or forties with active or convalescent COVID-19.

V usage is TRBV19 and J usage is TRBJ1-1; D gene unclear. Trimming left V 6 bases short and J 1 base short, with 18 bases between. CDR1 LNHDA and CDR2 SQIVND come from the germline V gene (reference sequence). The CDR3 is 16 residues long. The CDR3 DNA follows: TGTGCCAGTAGAAATGCGGTGGCCCCAAAGAACACTGAAGCTTTCTTT. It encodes CASRNAVAPKNTEAFF. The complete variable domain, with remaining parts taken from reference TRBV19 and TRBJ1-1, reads DGGITQSPKYLFRKEGQNVTLSCEQNLNHDAMYWYRQDPGQGLRLIYYSQIVNDFQKGDIAEGYSVSREKKESFPLTVTSAQKNPTAFYLCASRNAVAPKNTEAFFGQGTRLTVV.

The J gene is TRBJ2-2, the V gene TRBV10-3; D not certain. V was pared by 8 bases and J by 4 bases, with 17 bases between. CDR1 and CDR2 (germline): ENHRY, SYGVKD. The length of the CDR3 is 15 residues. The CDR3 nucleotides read TGTGCCATCCAACCCATAGATAGTGGCACCGGGGAGCTGTTTTTT. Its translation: CAIQPIDSGTGELFF.

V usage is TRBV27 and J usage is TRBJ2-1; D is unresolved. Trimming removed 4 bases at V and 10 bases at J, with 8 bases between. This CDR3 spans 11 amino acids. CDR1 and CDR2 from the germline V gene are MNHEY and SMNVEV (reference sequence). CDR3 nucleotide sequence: TGTGCCAGCAGTTCCTCAGGCGAGCAGTTCTTC. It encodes CASSSSGEQFF.

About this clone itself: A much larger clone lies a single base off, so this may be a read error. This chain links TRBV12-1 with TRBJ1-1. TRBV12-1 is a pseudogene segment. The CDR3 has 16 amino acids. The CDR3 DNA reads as TGTGCCAGTTCCCCCGGGGGGCGCGGTGCGAACACTGAAACTTTCTTT. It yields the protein CASSPGGRGANTETFF.

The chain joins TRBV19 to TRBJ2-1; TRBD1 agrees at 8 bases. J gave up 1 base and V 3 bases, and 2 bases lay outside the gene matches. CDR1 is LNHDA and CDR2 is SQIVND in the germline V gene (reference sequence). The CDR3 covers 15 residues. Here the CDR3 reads CASSMGQASYNEQFF. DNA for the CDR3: TGTGCCAGTAGTATGGGACAGGCATCCTACAATGAGCAGTTCTTC.

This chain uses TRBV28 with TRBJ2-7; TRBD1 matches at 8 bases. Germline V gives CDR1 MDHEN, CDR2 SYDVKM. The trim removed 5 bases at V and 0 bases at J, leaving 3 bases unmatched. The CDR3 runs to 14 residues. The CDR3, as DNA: TGTGCCAGCAGTATCACAGGGGGCTCCTACGAGCAGTACTTC. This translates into CASSITGGSYEQYF.

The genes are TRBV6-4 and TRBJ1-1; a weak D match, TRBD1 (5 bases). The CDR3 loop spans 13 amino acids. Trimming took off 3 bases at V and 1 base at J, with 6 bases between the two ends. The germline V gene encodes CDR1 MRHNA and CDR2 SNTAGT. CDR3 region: CASSDQGNTEAFF. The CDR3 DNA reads TGTGCCAGCAGTGATCAGGGGAACACTGAAGCTTTCTTT.

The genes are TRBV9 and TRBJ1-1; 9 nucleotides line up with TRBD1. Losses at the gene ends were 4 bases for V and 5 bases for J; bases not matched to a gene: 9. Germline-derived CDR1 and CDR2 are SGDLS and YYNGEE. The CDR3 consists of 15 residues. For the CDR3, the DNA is TGTGCCAGCAGCCCCGGACAGGGGAAAGGGACTGAAGCTTTCTTT. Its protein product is CASSPGQGKGTEAFF.

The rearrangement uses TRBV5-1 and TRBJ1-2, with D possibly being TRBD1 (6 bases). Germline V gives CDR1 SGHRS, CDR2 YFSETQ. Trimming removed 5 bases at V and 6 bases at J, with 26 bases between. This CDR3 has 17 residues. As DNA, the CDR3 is TGCGCCAGCAGGAGGTCTGGCGACAGGACCTTATTGGATGGCTACACCTTC. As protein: CASRRSGDRTLLDGYTF.

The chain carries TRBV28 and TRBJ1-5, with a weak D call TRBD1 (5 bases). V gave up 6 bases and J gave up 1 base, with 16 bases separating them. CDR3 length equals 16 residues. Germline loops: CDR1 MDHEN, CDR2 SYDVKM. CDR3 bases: TGTGCCAGCAGCTCCTTTTGGGGGGGGAGCAATCAGCCCCAGCATTTT. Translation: CASSSFWGGSNQPQHF. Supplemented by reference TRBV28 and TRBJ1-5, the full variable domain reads DVKVTQSSRYLVKRTGEKVFLECVQDMDHENMFWYRQDPGLGLRLIYFSYDVKMKEKGDIPEGYSVSREKKERFSLILESASTNQTSMYLCASSSFWGGSNQPQHFGDGTRLSIL.

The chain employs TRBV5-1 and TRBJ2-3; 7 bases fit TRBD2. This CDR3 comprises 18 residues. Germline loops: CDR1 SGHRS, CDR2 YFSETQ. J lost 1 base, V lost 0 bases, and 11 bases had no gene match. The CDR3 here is CASSLGLGTRGGTDTQYF. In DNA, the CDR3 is TGCGCCAGCAGCTTGGGGCTCGGGACTCGGGGGGGCACAGATACGCAGTATTTT.